This passage covers 9 T cell receptor beta chains from one sample sequenced in a study of cytomegalovirus exposure and HLA in healthy donors. Primers included in the PCR were 60 Vbeta and 13 Jbeta primers. Profiling relied on immunoSEQ multiplex PCR, and the TCRdb table lists in-frame clones only, not all of them. The sample records about 180,000 clones, approximately 88% being singletons. The sequencing sample was made of PBMCs. These receptors were obtained from a boy aged 2 to 10 in good health and CMV-seronegative.

V gene TRBV5-6 combines with J gene TRBJ1-2, with D maybe TRBD1 (6 bases). The germline V gene encodes CDR1 SGHDT and CDR2 YYEEEE. This CDR3 is 16 amino acids long. Trimming took off 0 bases at V and 5 bases at J, with 17 bases between the two ends. The CDR3 sequence: CASSLGATGSGYGYTF. The CDR3 DNA follows: TGTGCCAGCAGCTTGGGGGCGACAGGATCGGGTTATGGCTACACCTTC.

This clone appeared once. The chain employs TRBV18 and TRBJ1-5; possible D gene TRBD1, 5 bases. The CDR3 is 15 amino acids. In germline, CDR1 is KGHSH, CDR2 LQKENI. Deletions cut 4 bases from V and 6 bases from J, with 16 bases between. In nucleotides, the CDR3 is TGTGCCAGCTCACTCACGGCCCCGGGGGGTCAGCCCCAGCATTTT. It encodes CASSLTAPGGQPQHF. The whole variable domain, filled in from reference TRBV18 and TRBJ1-5, reads NAGVMQNPRHLVRRRGQEARLRCSPMKGHSHVYWYRQLPEEGLKFMVYLQKENIIDESGMPKERFSAEFPKEGPSILRIQQVVRGDSAAYFCASSLTAPGGQPQHFGDGTRLSIL.

This sequence joins TRBV7-6 and TRBJ2-2; TRBD2 aligns across 12 bases. V lost 1 base to trimming and J lost 6 bases; unmatched junction nucleotides: 0. Germline values: CDR1 SGHVS, CDR2 FNYEAQ. This CDR3 comprises 15 residues. The CDR3 reads CASSLGTSGAGELFF. CDR3 sequence (DNA): TGTGCCAGCAGCTTAGGGACTAGCGGGGCCGGGGAGCTGTTTTTT.

This clone was counted a single time. This chain connects TRBV5-5 to TRBJ1-6; TRBD1 is a possible D gene (5 bases). In germline, CDR1 is SGHKS, CDR2 YYEKEE (reference sequence). CDR3 size: 13 residues. The V gene lost 1 base and the J gene lost 6 bases, with 5 bases spanning the gap. The CDR3 DNA reads TGTGCCAGCAGCTTGCAGGGTAATTCACCCCTCCACTTT. Its translation is CASSLQGNSPLHF. Full variable domain (outside the CDR3, taken from reference TRBV5-5 and TRBJ1-6): DAGVTQSPTHLIKTRGQQVTLRCSPISGHKSVSWYQQVLGQGPQFIFQYYEKEERGRGNFPDRFSARQFPNYSSELNVNALLLGDSALYLCASSLQGNSPLHFGNGTRLTVT.

The chain links TRBV7-9 to TRBJ2-3, with 8 positions matching TRBD2. Trimming at V came to 1 base and at J to 4 bases, leaving 10 bases not matched to a gene. Germline V gene data show CDR1 as SEHNR and CDR2 as FQNEAQ (reference sequence). The CDR3 spans 17 residues. The CDR3 DNA sequence: TGTGCCAGCAGCTTAGGGTGGGCGGGAGGACGGCCAGATACGCAGTATTTT. This sequence encodes CASSLGWAGGRPDTQYF.

CDR3 sequence (DNA): TGCGCCAGCAGCCAAGACGACAGGTCGGAGATCCATACGCAGTATTTT. This translates into CASSQDDRSEIHTQYF. The chain combines TRBV4-3 with TRBJ2-3, with D perhaps matching TRBD1 (6 bases). V was shortened by 0 bases and J by 7 bases, with 17 bases between the two germline ends. Germline CDR1 reads LGHNA; CDR2 reads YSLEER. This CDR3 spans 16 amino acids.

This sequence joins TRBV5-4 and TRBJ2-7; TRBD2 matches at 9 bases. This CDR3 is built from 14 residues. V trimming: 4 bases; J trimming: 4 bases; junction bases outside the gene matches: 6. Germline CDR1 and CDR2: SGHNT and YYREEE (reference sequence). CDR3 loop: CASSEDSGRYEQYV. The CDR3 bases are TGTGCCAGCAGCGAGGACAGCGGGAGGTACGAGCAGTACGTC.

The chain has TRBV7-9 and TRBJ2-7, with TRBD1 matching over 7 bases. The CDR3 is made up of 14 amino acids. Germline CDR1 reads SEHNR; CDR2 reads FQNEAQ (reference sequence). Trimming cost V 2 bases and J 3 bases; bases outside gene matches: 4. CDR3 DNA sequence: TGTGCCAGCAGCTTAACCGGGACAGACTACGAGCAGTACTTC. Protein product: CASSLTGTDYEQYF.

The V and J genes are TRBV13 and TRBJ1-4; D gene uncertain. Trimming pared 4 bases from V and 8 bases from J, leaving 14 bases between. The germline CDR1 and CDR2 sequences are PRHDT and FYEKMQ (reference sequence). The CDR3 is 14 residues long. The CDR3 bases are TGTGCCAGCAGCTACCGGGAGCCGGAAGAAAAACTGTTTTTT. Amino acid sequence: CASSYREPEEKLFF.